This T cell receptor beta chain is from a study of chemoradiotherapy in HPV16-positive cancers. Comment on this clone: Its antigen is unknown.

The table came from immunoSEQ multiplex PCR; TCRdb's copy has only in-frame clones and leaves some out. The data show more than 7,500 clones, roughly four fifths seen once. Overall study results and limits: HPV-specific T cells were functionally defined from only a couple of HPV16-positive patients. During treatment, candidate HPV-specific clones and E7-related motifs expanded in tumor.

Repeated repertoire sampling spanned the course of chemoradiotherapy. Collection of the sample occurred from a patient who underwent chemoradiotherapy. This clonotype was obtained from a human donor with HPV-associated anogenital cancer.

CDR3 amino acids: CASSPGGQADTQYF. The CDR3 coding sequence is TGTGCCAGCAGCCCGGGGGGCCAGGCAGATACGCAGTATTTT. The J gene is TRBJ2-3, the V gene TRBV11-1; D might be TRBD2 (7 bases). Between the trimmed V and J ends, which lost 5 bases and 4 bases, there was a span of 13 bases. Germline CDR1 SGHAT, CDR2 FQDESV (reference sequence). This CDR3 region has 14 residues.